These 29 T cell receptor beta chains originate from one sample sequenced in a study of cytomegalovirus exposure and HLA in healthy donors. The PCR contained 60 Vbeta and 13 Jbeta primers. Profiling relied on immunoSEQ multiplex PCR, and the TCRdb table lists in-frame clones only, not all of them. The specimen's table records roughly 120,000 clones. The sequenced sample was PBMCs. The receptors were gathered from a young man in good health and CMV-seronegative.

The J gene is TRBJ2-1, the V gene TRBV27, with TRBD1 matching 12 bases. The V segment lost 1 base and the J segment 8 bases; nucleotides outside the gene matches: 6. CDR1 and CDR2 (germline): MNHEY, SMNVEV (reference sequence). This CDR3 region has 16 residues. In DNA, the CDR3 is TGTGCCAGCAGTTTATACGGGACAGGGGGCTATGATGAGCAGTTCTTC. Protein product: CASSLYGTGGYDEQFF.

The V and J genes are TRBV7-9 and TRBJ1-5; the D gene is possibly TRBD1 (6 bases). Trimming removed 3 bases at V and 3 bases at J, with 9 bases between. Germline V CDR1 and CDR2: SEHNR, FQNEAQ (reference sequence). CDR3 size: 14 residues. This CDR3 is CASSFGQLNQPQHF. The DNA for the CDR3 is TGTGCCAGCAGCTTTGGACAGCTCAATCAGCCCCAGCATTTT.

The chain uses TRBV6-5 and TRBJ2-5; D call uncertain. With 8 bases removed from V and 5 bases from J, the gap between germline ends came to 15 bases. Germline CDR1 is MNHEY and CDR2 is SVGAGI. This CDR3 comprises 13 residues. The CDR3, as DNA: TGTGCCAGCTCCCAACCAGGTTCGGAGACCCAGTACTTC. Its protein is CASSQPGSETQYF.

The chain employs TRBV29-1 and TRBJ2-2; TRBD1 might be the D (6 bases). The CDR3 is made up of 13 amino acids. Germline assignment: CDR1 SQVTM and CDR2 ANQGSEA. Trimming removed 6 bases from V and 7 bases from J, with 15 bases in between. CDR3 DNA: TGCAGCGTGGGACACCGATTATACGGGGAGCTGTTTTTT. This sequence encodes CSVGHRLYGELFF.

V is TRBV5-1 and J is TRBJ2-7, with 10 bases lining up with TRBD1. The J segment lost 0 bases and the V segment lost 4 bases, leaving 10 bases of the junction unmatched. Germline values: CDR1 SGHRS, CDR2 YFSETQ. CDR3 length: 17 residues. CDR3 DNA: TGCGCCAGCAGCAGGGGGCATTGGGACAGGGGCTCCTACGAGCAGTACTTC. Translation gives CASSRGHWDRGSYEQYF.

The rearrangement joins TRBV11-1 to TRBJ2-1, with a possible D match to TRBD1 (6 bases). The CDR3 length is 16 residues. The V end was cut by 5 bases, the J end by 6 bases, with 20 bases between. Germline values: CDR1 SGHAT, CDR2 FQDESV (reference sequence). CDR3 region: CASSPSGTQKTNEQFF. The CDR3, as DNA: TGTGCCAGCAGCCCCTCCGGGACACAGAAGACCAATGAGCAGTTCTTC. Combining the CDR3 with reference TRBV11-1 and TRBJ2-1 gives the whole variable domain EAEVAQSPRYKITEKSQAVAFWCDPISGHATLYWYRQILGQGPELLVQFQDESVVDDSQLPKDRFSAERLKGVDSTLKIQPAELGDSAMYLCASSPSGTQKTNEQFFGPGTRLTVL.

The rearrangement links TRBV4-2 to TRBJ2-1, with TRBD2 matching over 12 bases. The CDR3 runs 16 residues. J gave up 10 bases and V 3 bases, and 10 bases lay outside the gene matches. Germline assignment: CDR1 LGHNA and CDR2 YNFKEQ. In DNA, the CDR3 is TGTGCCAGCAGCCACATCCTCGGGACTAGCGGGTTGGAGCAGTTCTTC. This sequence encodes CASSHILGTSGLEQFF.

The J gene is TRBJ2-7, the V gene TRBV6-6; 8 positions match TRBD2. Per germline, CDR1 MNHNY and CDR2 SVGAGI (reference sequence). The CDR3 runs to 16 residues. Trimming removed 8 bases from V and 0 bases from J; junction bases left unmatched: 12. The CDR3 DNA is TGTGCCAGCCGCCCCGGGGGGGCTTTATCCTCCTACGAGCAGTACTTC. It specifies CASRPGGALSSYEQYF.

The chain employs TRBV6-1 and TRBJ1-5; D gene uncertain. The V and J ends lost 7 bases and 5 bases respectively, with 18 bases between them. CDR3 length: 15 amino acids. CDR1 MNHNS and CDR2 SASEGT come from the germline V gene. CDR3 coding DNA: TGTGCCAGCACTGGAGGCGGTTTGGGGTATCAGCCCCAGCATTTT. Its translation is CASTGGGLGYQPQHF.

The chain has TRBV4-1 and TRBJ2-1, with 7 bases lining up with TRBD2. With 6 bases clipped from V and 4 bases from J, the junction kept 15 bases outside the gene matches. Germline V gene data show CDR1 as MGHRA and CDR2 as YSYEKL. The CDR3 covers 17 residues. This CDR3 reads CASSQGRLAENYNEQFF. CDR3 sequence (DNA): TGCGCCAGCAGTCAGGGCCGGCTAGCGGAGAATTACAATGAGCAGTTCTTC.

The CDR3 sequence: CASSQDRGQGRYGYTF. CDR3 sequence (DNA): TGCGCCAGCAGCCAAGATAGGGGACAGGGTCGGTATGGCTACACCTTC. V gene TRBV4-1 combines with J gene TRBJ1-2, with TRBD1 matching over 9 bases. J lost 5 bases, V lost 0 bases, and 7 bases had no gene match. The CDR3 runs 16 residues. CDR1 MGHRA and CDR2 YSYEKL come from the germline V gene.

With respect to this clone: This specimen includes other DNA sequences encoding the same CDR3. This sequence joins TRBV5-1 and TRBJ1-5; 8 bases are shared with TRBD1. The CDR3 is made up of 14 amino acids. Germline V lookup: CDR1 SGHRS, CDR2 YFSETQ. Losses at the gene ends were 3 bases for V and 2 bases for J; bases not matched to a gene: 1. Here the CDR3 reads CASSSGQGNQPQHF. CDR3 DNA sequence: TGCGCCAGCAGCTCGGGACAGGGCAATCAGCCCCAGCATTTT.

J is TRBJ1-2 and V is TRBV2, with D possibly TRBD1 on 6 matching bases. CDR3 length equals 13 residues. With 10 bases removed from V and 6 bases from J, the gap between germline ends came to 18 bases. The germline V gene has CDR1 SNHLY and CDR2 FYNNEI. This chain's CDR3 is CAIQGQPQNGYTF. DNA for the CDR3: TGTGCCATCCAAGGACAGCCTCAAAATGGCTACACCTTC.

V gene TRBV19 combines with J gene TRBJ2-2, with unresolved D. V was cut by 1 base and J by 7 bases, with 13 bases left in between. This CDR3 is built from 15 residues. The germline gives CDR1 LNHDA, CDR2 SQIVND (reference sequence). The CDR3 reads CASSIVYGLSGELFF. As DNA, the CDR3 is TGTGCCAGTAGTATAGTCTACGGTTTGAGCGGGGAGCTGTTTTTT.

The chain joins TRBV19 to TRBJ1-6; TRBD1 matches 7 bases. The CDR3 covers 18 residues. The junction had 13 bases not matched to a gene; V was cut back by 4 bases and J by 4 bases. Germline assignment: CDR1 LNHDA and CDR2 SQIVND (reference sequence). CDR3 protein: CASSTPRTGGRYNSPLHF. CDR3 DNA: TGTGCCAGTAGTACACCAAGGACAGGAGGACGTTATAATTCACCCCTCCACTTT.

J is TRBJ1-4 and V is TRBV7-2, with 8 positions matching TRBD1. V lost 5 bases to trimming and J lost 5 bases; unmatched junction nucleotides: 4. Germline V gives CDR1 SGHTA, CDR2 FQGNSA. The CDR3 is made up of 14 amino acids. The CDR3 nucleotides are TGTGCCAGCAGCCCTAGACAGGGGAATGAAAAACTGTTTTTT. Encoded protein: CASSPRQGNEKLFF.

The J gene is TRBJ2-7, the V gene TRBV11-3; 8 nucleotides line up with TRBD1. Germline CDR1 and CDR2: SGHNT and YENEEA. With V trimmed by 5 bases and J by 4 bases, 4 bases remained unmatched. The CDR3 runs 13 residues. The CDR3 DNA follows: TGTGCCAGCAGCCCTGGACAGGGATACGAGCAGTACTTC. This codes for CASSPGQGYEQYF.

The chain combines TRBV18 with TRBJ2-7; 7 nucleotides match TRBD1. CDR1 is KGHSH, CDR2 LQKENI, per germline. This CDR3 spans 12 amino acids. The V and J ends lost 5 bases and 5 bases, in that order; junction bases with no gene match: 3. As DNA, the CDR3 is TGTGCCAGCTCAGCACAGGGGAACGAGCAGTACTTC. Protein sequence: CASSAQGNEQYF. The variable domain in full, completed from reference TRBV18 and TRBJ2-7, reads NAGVMQNPRHLVRRRGQEARLRCSPMKGHSHVYWYRQLPEEGLKFMVYLQKENIIDESGMPKERFSAEFPKEGPSILRIQQVVRGDSAAYFCASSAQGNEQYFGPGTRLTVT.

V gene TRBV4-1 combines with J gene TRBJ2-5; the match to TRBD2 covers 10 bases. The DNA matches TRBJ2-7 better at its end, which makes the J call doubtful. Germline V gene lookup returns CDR1 MGHRA and CDR2 YSYEKL. The length of the CDR3 is 16 residues. In DNA form, the CDR3 reads TGCGCCAGCAGCCAGTCCCCAGCGGGGGGGCGATACGAGCAGTACTTC. This codes for CASSQSPAGGRYEQYF.

V is TRBV7-9 and J is TRBJ1-4; D may be TRBD1 (6 bases). The V and J ends lost 1 base and 4 bases respectively, with 10 bases between them. The CDR3 is 15 amino acids. Germline loops: CDR1 SEHNR, CDR2 FQNEAQ (reference sequence). CDR3 residues: CASSLDTGLNEKLFF. CDR3 nucleotides: TGTGCCAGCAGCTTAGATACAGGGCTTAATGAAAAACTGTTTTTT.

The CDR3 DNA reads as TGTGCCAGCAGTGAAAGGAGGGGAATAGCTTTCTTT. Translating gives CASSERRGIAFF. The chain links TRBV6-1 to TRBJ1-1; possibly TRBD1 for D (5 bases). With 2 bases removed from V and 10 bases from J, the gap between germline ends came to 11 bases. The CDR3 spans 12 residues. CDR1 is MNHNS, CDR2 SASEGT, per germline.

The chain joins TRBV19 to TRBJ2-3, with 12 positions matching TRBD2. The CDR3 is 15 residues long. V was clipped by 6 bases and J by 8 bases; unmatched bases: 9. Germline assignment: CDR1 LNHDA and CDR2 SQIVND (reference sequence). CDR3 in amino acids: CASRELAGGRATQYF. The CDR3 nucleotides read TGTGCCAGTAGGGAACTAGCGGGGGGACGAGCTACGCAGTATTTT.

This rearrangement joins TRBV7-2 to TRBJ2-3; D is ambiguous. Germline loops: CDR1 SGHTA, CDR2 FQGNSA. This CDR3 region has 12 residues. V was pared by 1 base and J by 10 bases, with 9 bases between. This chain's CDR3 is CASSLVTKAQYF. DNA for the CDR3: TGTGCCAGCAGCTTAGTAACTAAGGCGCAGTATTTT.

J is TRBJ2-1 and V is TRBV29-1; TRBD2 might be the D (7 bases). Germline V CDR1 and CDR2: SQVTM, ANQGSEA. Trimming stripped 4 bases from V and 4 bases from J, with 14 bases between. This CDR3 is built from 14 residues. The DNA for the CDR3 is TGCAGCGTTGTCCGGGGGGCCCCATACAATGAGCAGTTCTTC. Amino acids: CSVVRGAPYNEQFF.

The chain couples TRBV7-2 to TRBJ2-1; possible D gene TRBD1, 6 bases. The CDR3 covers 15 residues. Deletions cut 4 bases from V and 5 bases from J, with 15 bases between. Looked up from germline, CDR1 is SGHTA and CDR2 is FQGNSA. The CDR3 DNA reads TGTGCCAGCAGCTCCAACAGGGCCCCTAACAATGAGCAGTTCTTC. It codes for CASSSNRAPNNEQFF.

The chain links TRBV5-1 to TRBJ1-5; 8 nucleotides agree with TRBD1. This CDR3 region has 14 residues. The trim removed 4 bases at V and 7 bases at J, leaving 7 bases unmatched. Germline-derived CDR1 and CDR2 are SGHRS and YFSETQ. DNA of the CDR3: TGCGCCAGCAGCCAGGGACAGGAAGGACAGCCCCAGCATTTT. The encoded protein is CASSQGQEGQPQHF. Combining the CDR3 with reference TRBV5-1 and TRBJ1-5 gives the whole variable domain KAGVTQTPRYLIKTRGQQVTLSCSPISGHRSVSWYQQTPGQGLQFLFEYFSETQRNKGNFPGRFSGRQFSNSRSEMNVSTLELGDSALYLCASSQGQEGQPQHFGDGTRLSIL.

The chain has TRBV6-6 and TRBJ1-2; D not resolved. With 7 bases removed from V and 3 bases from J, the gap between germline ends came to 6 bases. Germline values: CDR1 MNHNY, CDR2 SVGAGI (reference sequence). This CDR3 is 11 amino acids long. CDR3 bases: TGTGCCAGCACCTTTGACTATGGCTACACCTTC. This codes for CASTFDYGYTF.

V is TRBV29-1 and J is TRBJ2-2; 8 bases match TRBD1. V was clipped by 1 base and J by 4 bases; unmatched bases: 8. The CDR3 extends over 16 amino acids. In germline, CDR1 is SQVTM, CDR2 ANQGSEA. CDR3 sequence reads: CSVEGADRAGTGELFF. The DNA of the CDR3 is TGCAGCGTTGAAGGGGCGGACAGGGCAGGCACCGGGGAGCTGTTTTTT.

The chain joins TRBV2 to TRBJ2-2; D is uncertain. This CDR3 contains 14 residues. Germline loops: CDR1 SNHLY, CDR2 FYNNEI. V was cut by 5 bases and J by 3 bases, with 10 bases left in between. The CDR3 protein is CASSTTLDTGELFF. The CDR3 DNA reads TGTGCCAGCAGTACAACCCTTGACACCGGGGAGCTGTTTTTT.